These 24 T cell receptor beta chains share one sample of origin, sequenced in a study of post-analysis software for immune sequencing data. Unique molecular identifiers were built into the TCR beta cDNA libraries. TCRdb recomputed calls from the PCR reads with MiXCR, one row per CDR3 protein. The sample carries about 770,000 distinct CDR3 sequences, just over 45% recorded once. General study points: Five or six TRBV segments were significantly more frequent in patients than in controls. TRBV5-6, TRBV5-1 and TRBV20-1 were among these segments.

The antigens of these receptors remain unknown. Material for sequencing was blood. These receptors were taken from a girl between 5 and 17 years old with multiple sclerosis.

The chain combines TRBV5-1 with TRBJ2-7; 7 nucleotides agree with TRBD2. There are 15 residues in the CDR3. Looked up from germline, CDR1 is SGHRS and CDR2 is YFSETQ. V trimming: 4 bases; J trimming: 4 bases; junction bases outside the gene matches: 11. This chain's CDR3 is CASSRSGNDFYEQYF. For the CDR3, the DNA is TGCGCCAGCAGCCGAAGCGGGAATGACTTTTACGAGCAGTACTTC.

This clonotype occurred once. This rearrangement joins TRBV11-2 to TRBJ1-2; D is unclear. Germline V CDR1 and CDR2: SGHAT, FQNNGV. The CDR3 has 14 amino acids. With 1 base removed from V and 6 bases from J, the gap between germline ends came to 12 bases. CDR3 nucleotides: TGTGCCAGCAGCTTAGTCAGATCGGGAAATGGCTACACCTTC. It specifies CASSLVRSGNGYTF.

This clonotype was picked up a small number of times. The rearrangement links TRBV29-1 to TRBJ2-7; the D call may be TRBD1 or TRBD2 (6 bases each). The length of the CDR3 is 13 residues. CDR1 is SQVTM, CDR2 ANQGSEA, per germline. Trimming shortened V by 7 bases and J by 6 bases, and 19 bases separated the two germline ends. For the CDR3, the DNA is TGCAGCGCTGGGGGGCGGGGAACCTTCGAGCAGTACTTC. Residues: CSAGGRGTFEQYF.

The chain combines TRBV24-1 with TRBJ2-3; D gene ambiguous. V was clipped by 5 bases and J by 4 bases, with 12 bases between them. Germline V CDR1 and CDR2: KGHDR, SFDVKD. The CDR3 loop spans 14 amino acids. The CDR3 spells CATSGIAPPDTQYF. CDR3 DNA: TGTGCCACCAGTGGTATAGCCCCACCAGATACGCAGTATTTT.

The J gene is TRBJ2-2, the V gene TRBV27; D gene unclear. V was shortened by 2 bases and J by 6 bases, with 4 bases between the two germline ends. This CDR3 contains 12 residues. Germline assignment: CDR1 MNHEY and CDR2 SMNVEV (reference sequence). This CDR3 is CASSLLSGELFF. Written as DNA, the CDR3 is TGTGCCAGCAGTTTACTGTCCGGGGAGCTGTTTTTT.

This chain links TRBV20-1 with TRBJ2-5, with D hard to call. CDR3 size: 15 residues. The ends were cut back, 6 bases at V and 5 bases at J, with 22 bases in the middle. CDR1 and CDR2 (germline): DFQATT, SNEGSKA (reference sequence). CDR3 bases: TGCAGTGCCCGCCCGGGCCCCCGAGAGTCGGAGACCCAGTACTTC. It codes for CSARPGPRESETQYF.

The CDR3 protein is CSGSWDRGGTEAFF. For the CDR3, the DNA is TGCAGCGGGTCATGGGACAGGGGAGGGACTGAAGCTTTCTTT. The rearrangement links TRBV29-1 to TRBJ1-1; 10 positions agree with TRBD1. The ends lost 7 bases at V and 5 bases at J; junction bases unmatched: 10. The CDR3 spans 14 residues. The germline V gene has CDR1 SQVTM and CDR2 ANQGSEA.

This chain connects TRBV9 to TRBJ2-7; D is unclear. CDR1 and CDR2 from the germline V gene are SGDLS and YYNGEE. V gave up 0 bases and J gave up 0 bases, with 7 bases separating them. This CDR3 is 14 amino acids long. CDR3 nucleotides: TGTGCCAGCAGCGTAGAAGTCAGCTCCTACGAGCAGTACTTC. As protein: CASSVEVSSYEQYF.

The chain joins TRBV7-8 to TRBJ2-1, with TRBD2 identical over 10 bases. Germline V gives CDR1 SGHVS, CDR2 FQNEAQ. The junction had 13 bases not matched to a gene; V was cut back by 5 bases and J by 9 bases. The CDR3 contains 16 residues. The CDR3, as DNA: TGTGCCAGCAGCCTTCTTCCTAGCGGGAGTAACGGTGAGCAGTTCTTC. It encodes CASSLLPSGSNGEQFF. The full variable domain, completed using reference TRBV7-8 and TRBJ2-1, is GAGVSQSPRYKVAKRGQDVALRCDPISGHVSLFWYQQALGQGPEFLTYFQNEAQLDKSGLPSDRFFAERPEGSVSTLKIQRTQQEDSAVYLCASSLLPSGSNGEQFFGPGTRLTVL.

The table lists this clonotype with a few counts. The chain uses TRBV28 and TRBJ1-2; TRBD1 is a possible D gene (6 bases). V was cut by 7 bases and J by 6 bases, with 12 bases left in between. There are 12 residues in the CDR3. Per the germline V gene, CDR1 is MDHEN and CDR2 is SYDVKM. The CDR3, as DNA: TGTGCCAGCACCATTGGGGGGCATGGCTACACCTTC. It codes for CASTIGGHGYTF.

This clonotype showed up just a few times. The chain is built from TRBV20-1 and TRBJ2-3; D is unclear. V lost 5 bases and J lost 6, with 9 bases in between. The length of the CDR3 is 11 residues. CDR1 and CDR2 (germline): DFQATT, SNEGSKA (reference sequence). CDR3 bases: TGCAGTGCTTCCACCCCGGATACGCAGTATTTT. Its protein is CSASTPDTQYF.

In DNA, the CDR3 is TGCAGCGTTACTCCTAGCGGGATCCAAGAGACCCAGTACTTC. Its translation is CSVTPSGIQETQYF. This rearrangement joins TRBV29-1 to TRBJ2-5; 9 bases match TRBD2. V lost 5 bases and J lost 1; bases outside the gene matches: 5. CDR1 and CDR2 (germline): SQVTM, ANQGSEA. This CDR3 comprises 14 residues.

The J gene is TRBJ2-1, the V gene TRBV5-1, with 10 bases aligning to TRBD2. Trimming took 1 base from V and 9 from J; bases not matched to a gene: 10. The V gene's germline CDR1 is SGHRS and CDR2 YFSETQ. There are 16 residues in the CDR3. In DNA, the CDR3 is TGCGCCAGCAGCTTGCCTAGCGGGAGTGTAGTCAGTGAGCAGTTCTTC. Translating gives CASSLPSGSVVSEQFF.

The gene calls are TRBV3-1 and TRBJ2-7, with 9 bases aligning to TRBD2. V lost 2 bases and J lost 2; bases outside the gene matches: 7. The germline gives CDR1 LGHDT, CDR2 YNNKEL (reference sequence). The CDR3 extends over 16 amino acids. The CDR3 coding sequence is TGTGCCAGCAGCCAAAGGGGGGGGACTAGCCCCTACGAGCAGTACTTC. This translates into CASSQRGGTSPYEQYF.

This clonotype was detected only a few times. Sequence at one end of the junction differs from germline and may be a read error. The chain is built from TRBV7-7 and TRBJ2-1; D is perhaps TRBD1 or TRBD2 (5 bases each). The CDR3 spans 15 residues. CDR1 SSHAT and CDR2 FNYEAQ come from the germline V gene (reference sequence). The CDR3 protein is CASSLRDGDTYEQFF. The DNA for the CDR3 is TGTGCTAGCAGCTTAAGGGACGGCGATACCTACGAGCAGTTCTTC.

Details on this clonotype: A junction end diverges from the germline sequence, so it may reflect a read error. The chain carries TRBV14 and TRBJ2-1; D is unresolved. The germline V gene encodes CDR1 SGHDN and CDR2 FVKESK. The CDR3 covers 16 residues. The DNA of the CDR3 is TGTGCCAGCAGCCAAGAAGAAGGGTGGGCCTTCAATGAACAGTTCTTC. As protein: CASSQEEGWAFNEQFF.

The V call is TRBV6-2 or TRBV6-3, the J call TRBJ2-7; the match to TRBD2 covers 7 bases. The V gene's germline CDR1 is MNHEY and CDR2 SVGEGT. V was clipped by 0 bases and J by 0 bases; unmatched bases: 5. There are 16 residues in the CDR3. The CDR3 nucleotides read TGTGCCAGCAGTTACTCTCGGCTAGCGGCCTCCTACGAGCAGTACTTC. Translation gives CASSYSRLAASYEQYF.

V usage is TRBV10-3 and J usage is TRBJ2-6; no firm D call. Trimming removed 8 bases from V and 6 bases from J, with 20 bases in between. Looked up from germline, CDR1 is ENHRY and CDR2 is SYGVKD. The CDR3 length is 16 residues. The CDR3: CAIGQMETGEANVLTF. The CDR3 coding sequence is TGTGCCATCGGGCAGATGGAAACTGGGGAGGCCAACGTCCTGACTTTC.

This clonotype showed up just a few times. The chain carries TRBV14 and TRBJ2-7; TRBD1 is a possible D gene (6 bases). The length of the CDR3 is 14 residues. The ends were cut back, 5 bases at V and 5 bases at J, with 16 bases in the middle. In germline, CDR1 is SGHDN, CDR2 FVKESK. CDR3 in amino acids: CASSSGTHPHEQYF. CDR3 nucleotide sequence: TGTGCCAGCAGCTCCGGGACACACCCGCACGAGCAGTACTTC.

A single count supports this clonotype. V and J are TRBV6-5 and TRBJ2-1; no reliable D call. This CDR3 has 15 amino acids. CDR1 MNHEY and CDR2 SVGAGI come from the germline V gene. Trimming pared 0 bases from V and 0 bases from J, leaving 6 bases between. In DNA form, the CDR3 reads TGTGCCAGCAGTTACTCACGGAGCTCCTACAATGAGCAGTTCTTC. Protein product: CASSYSRSSYNEQFF.

The J gene is TRBJ1-5, the V gene TRBV7-9; tentative D call: TRBD1 (5 bases). The V end lost 1 base, the J end lost 0 bases, and 10 bases lay between the germline ends. This CDR3 comprises 16 residues. Germline V CDR1 and CDR2: SEHNR, FQNEAQ (reference sequence). CDR3 residues: CASSLDGARSNQPQHF. The CDR3, as DNA: TGTGCCAGCAGCTTAGACGGGGCGCGTAGCAATCAGCCCCAGCATTTT.

With respect to this clonotype: A much larger clone differs from this one at a single base, so this may be a read error. The V call is TRBV29-1, the J call TRBJ1-1, with a tentative D call TRBD1 (6 bases). Germline V gene data show CDR1 as SQVTM and CDR2 as ANQGSEA. The CDR3 length is 11 residues. The V end lost 4 bases, the J end lost 10 bases, and 13 bases lay between the germline ends. CDR3 residues: CSVVRGRGAFF. CDR3 sequence (DNA): TGCAGCGTTGTGCGGGGCAGGGGAGCTTTCTTT.

This clonotype was detected once. The CDR3 DNA follows: TGTGCCAGCAAACAGGGGGCGATCACCGGGGAGCTGTTTTTT. It yields the protein CASKQGAITGELFF. The chain employs TRBV12-3 or TRBV12-4 and TRBJ2-2, with 9 bases lining up with TRBD1. This CDR3 contains 14 residues. V dropped 7 bases and J dropped 4; count of bases not matched to a gene: 4.

The gene calls are TRBV20-1 and TRBJ2-1, with TRBD2 matching over 11 bases. V gave up 4 bases and J gave up 10 bases; unmatched junction bases: 12. The germline gives CDR1 DFQATT, CDR2 SNEGSKA (reference sequence). This CDR3 contains 15 residues. The CDR3 sequence is CSAIVAGGLRWEQFF. The CDR3 region has the DNA TGCAGTGCTATAGTAGCGGGAGGGCTCAGATGGGAGCAGTTCTTC.